The 28 T cell receptor beta chains below were found in one sample sequenced in a study of blood T cell repertoires in COVID-19. The repertoire was sequenced with immunoSEQ multiplex PCR; TCRdb's copy has only in-frame clones and lacks some. The table lists 300,000 to 450,000 clones, approximately 89% of them singletons. Material: PBMCs or T cells enriched from blood (not recorded which). Receptor source: a man aged 25-45 years who had recovered from COVID-19.

V usage is TRBV7-8 and J usage is TRBJ1-2; D is unclear. CDR1 is SGHVS and CDR2 is FQNEAQ in the germline V gene. This CDR3 has 13 amino acids. The V and J ends lost 5 bases and 8 bases respectively, with 15 bases between them. This CDR3 is CASSEASEGGYTF. As DNA, the CDR3 is TGTGCCAGCAGCGAAGCGTCGGAGGGAGGCTACACCTTC.

The chain joins TRBV11-2 to TRBJ1-3; D is ambiguous. The V end was cut by 3 bases, the J end by 0 bases, with 6 bases between. The germline CDR1 and CDR2 sequences are SGHAT and FQNNGV. This CDR3 has 14 amino acids. The CDR3 reads CASSFPDSGNTIYF. For the CDR3, the DNA is TGTGCCAGCAGCTTCCCAGACTCTGGAAACACCATATATTTT. Supplemented by reference TRBV11-2 and TRBJ1-3, the full variable domain reads EAGVAQSPRYKIIEKRQSVAFWCNPISGHATLYWYQQILGQGPKLLIQFQNNGVVDDSQLPKDRFSAERLKGVDSTLKIQPAKLEDSAVYLCASSFPDSGNTIYFGEGSWLTVV.

CDR3 loop: CASSPFYKQGNTGELFF. In nucleotides, the CDR3 is TGTGCCAGCTCACCCTTTTACAAACAGGGGAACACCGGGGAGCTGTTTTTT. This chain joins TRBV18 and TRBJ2-2; D may be TRBD1 (6 bases). The CDR3 covers 17 residues. Germline V CDR1 and CDR2: KGHSH, LQKENI. The V end was cut by 3 bases, the J end by 1 base, with 15 bases between.

V and J are TRBV7-9 and TRBJ1-1, with unresolved D. This CDR3 has 12 residues. Germline CDR1 SEHNR, CDR2 FQNEAQ (reference sequence). The V end was cut by 5 bases, the J end by 8 bases, with 12 bases between. The CDR3 region has the DNA TGTGCCAGCAGCCTGAACGCCGGGGAAGCTTTCTTT. It is translated as CASSLNAGEAFF. The full variable domain, rest sourced from reference TRBV7-9 and TRBJ1-1, is DTGVSQNPRHKITKRGQNVTFRCDPISEHNRLYWYRQTLGQGPEFLTYFQNEAQLEKSRLLSDRFSAERPKGSFSTLEIQRTEQGDSAMYLCASSLNAGEAFFGQGTRLTVV.

The rearrangement links TRBV18 to TRBJ2-1, with D hard to call. Germline CDR1 and CDR2: KGHSH and LQKENI. This CDR3 contains 17 residues. Trimming took 0 bases from V and 9 from J, leaving 21 bases between them. CDR3 in amino acids: CASSPPTTARLFGEQFF. In DNA form, the CDR3 reads TGTGCCAGCTCACCACCTACGACGGCGAGGCTTTTTGGTGAGCAGTTCTTC.

This chain connects TRBV2 to TRBJ1-4, with D perhaps TRBD1 (5 bases). The V end lost 3 bases, the J end lost 8 bases, and 16 bases lay between the germline ends. Germline V gene sequence: CDR1 SNHLY, CDR2 FYNNEI. CDR3 length: 15 amino acids. CDR3 sequence: CASSDQGEGYEKLFF. DNA for the CDR3: TGTGCCAGCAGTGATCAAGGGGAAGGCTACGAAAAACTGTTTTTT. Supplemented by reference TRBV2 and TRBJ1-4, the full variable domain reads EPEVTQTPSHQVTQMGQEVILRCVPISNHLYFYWYRQILGQKVEFLVSFYNNEISEKSEIFDDQFSVERPDGSNFTLKIRSTKLEDSAMYFCASSDQGEGYEKLFFGSGTQLSVL.

J is TRBJ1-5 and V is TRBV6-2 or TRBV6-3, with a possible D match to TRBD1 (5 bases). CDR1 is MNHEY, CDR2 SVGEGT, per germline. The germline V and J ends were trimmed by 5 bases and 5 bases, with 16 bases remaining between them. The CDR3 contains 15 residues. The CDR3 DNA reads TGTGCCAGCAGTACAAAGGGCACCAGGGATCAGCCCCAGCATTTT. Residues: CASSTKGTRDQPQHF.

The chain employs TRBV7-9 and TRBJ1-2; 8 bases are shared with TRBD1. Germline CDR1 is SEHNR and CDR2 is FQNEAQ (reference sequence). The CDR3 runs 14 residues. J gave up 4 bases and V 4 bases, and 5 bases lay outside the gene matches. The CDR3 nucleotides are TGTGCCAGCAGCTCTAGGGACAGGTCCTATGGCTACACCTTC. This gives the protein CASSSRDRSYGYTF.

This chain links TRBV12-5 with TRBJ1-1; 8 bases align to TRBD1. CDR3 size: 15 residues. The germline gives CDR1 LGHNT, CDR2 FRNRAP. With V trimmed by 0 bases and J by 3 bases, 3 bases remained unmatched. CDR3 sequence (DNA): TGTGCTAGTGGTTTGGTACTGGACAGGGACACTGAAGCTTTCTTT. Translated: CASGLVLDRDTEAFF.

The chain combines TRBV11-2 with TRBJ1-6; a weak D match, TRBD1 (5 bases). V shed 1 base and J shed 3 bases, with 10 bases lying between them. This CDR3 has 16 residues. CDR1 is SGHAT, CDR2 FQNNGV, per germline. The CDR3 is CASSLVQGLYNSPLHF. As DNA, the CDR3 is TGTGCCAGCAGCTTAGTCCAGGGCCTCTATAATTCACCCCTCCACTTT.

This clone appeared once. The chain combines TRBV5-1 with TRBJ2-5; 7 bases match TRBD2. This CDR3 has 13 residues. Germline CDR1 is SGHRS and CDR2 is YFSETQ. V trimming: 3 bases; J trimming: 4 bases; junction bases outside the gene matches: 3. The CDR3 spells CASSSPGGETQYF. In nucleotides, the CDR3 is TGCGCCAGCAGCTCACCGGGAGGAGAGACCCAGTACTTC.

This clone occurred once. The chain combines TRBV7-9 with TRBJ1-2, with 9 bases aligning to TRBD1. The junction had 8 bases not matched to a gene; V was cut back by 3 bases and J by 6 bases. The CDR3 has 15 amino acids. Germline V gives CDR1 SEHNR, CDR2 FQNEAQ (reference sequence). The CDR3 protein is CASSFRDRDRDGYTF. The CDR3 region has the DNA TGTGCCAGCAGCTTTAGAGACCGGGACAGGGATGGCTACACCTTC.

This CDR3 is CASSLRDSQVHYGYTF. The CDR3 nucleotides are TGTGCCAGCAGCTTGAGGGACAGTCAGGTTCACTATGGCTACACCTTC. V is TRBV5-5 and J is TRBJ1-2; 7 positions match TRBD1. The V and J ends lost 1 base and 3 bases, in that order; junction bases with no gene match: 9. The CDR3 has 16 amino acids. The germline V gene encodes CDR1 SGHKS and CDR2 YYEKEE (reference sequence).

The chain links TRBV7-2 to TRBJ1-2, with 11 nucleotides matching TRBD1. Per the germline V gene, CDR1 is SGHTA and CDR2 is FQGNSA. J was trimmed by 6 bases and V by 5 bases; bases with no gene match: 8. The CDR3 is 15 amino acids. CDR3 sequence reads: CASSISDRGQDGYTF. The CDR3 nucleotides are TGTGCCAGCAGCATTTCGGACAGGGGGCAGGATGGCTACACCTTC.

A single count supports this clone. The V and J genes are TRBV27 and TRBJ1-5, with 11 bases lining up with TRBD1. In germline, CDR1 is MNHEY, CDR2 SMNVEV (reference sequence). Trimming at V came to 4 bases and at J to 7 bases, leaving 3 bases not matched to a gene. This CDR3 is 14 amino acids long. CDR3 sequence: CASSSGQGAQPQHF. In DNA, the CDR3 is TGTGCCAGCAGTTCCGGACAGGGGGCCCAGCCCCAGCATTTT.

V is TRBV5-4 and J is TRBJ2-5; a possible D gene is TRBD2 (5 bases). Germline values: CDR1 SGHNT, CDR2 YYREEE (reference sequence). This CDR3 has 14 residues. V shed 0 bases and J shed 6 bases, with 12 bases lying between them. In nucleotides, the CDR3 is TGTGCCAGCAGCTTGGCCACACTAGGAAAGACCCAGTACTTC. It specifies CASSLATLGKTQYF.

The rearrangement uses TRBV10-3 and TRBJ1-1, with 10 positions matching TRBD1. This CDR3 spans 14 amino acids. With 5 bases clipped from V and 5 bases from J, the junction kept 5 bases outside the gene matches. Germline CDR1 and CDR2: ENHRY and SYGVKD. The CDR3 nucleotides are TGTGCCATCAGTCCGGGACAGGGGCGGACTGAAGCTTTCTTT. Protein sequence: CAISPGQGRTEAFF.

This sequence joins TRBV4-3 and TRBJ1-6, with 9 bases identical to TRBD1. J was trimmed by 10 bases and V by 4 bases; bases with no gene match: 11. Germline lookup yields CDR1 LGHNA and CDR2 YSLEER. The CDR3 runs to 16 residues. DNA for the CDR3: TGCGCCAGCAGCCTTCGATCGGGACAGGGCTCATCACCCCTCCACTTT. Encoded protein: CASSLRSGQGSSPLHF.

This clone was detected only once. The chain uses TRBV6-5 and TRBJ2-7, with a tentative D call TRBD1 (6 bases). Looked up from germline, CDR1 is MNHEY and CDR2 is SVGAGI. The CDR3 length is 14 residues. Deletions cut 6 bases from V and 0 bases from J, with 12 bases between. DNA of the CDR3: TGTGCCAGCAGAGGTACAGGGAACTCCTACGAGCAGTACTTC. Its protein product is CASRGTGNSYEQYF.

The chain combines TRBV7-9 with TRBJ2-7; maybe TRBD1 (6 bases). There are 15 residues in the CDR3. V was cut by 7 bases and J by 1 base, with 17 bases left in between. Germline CDR1 and CDR2: SEHNR and FQNEAQ (reference sequence). CDR3: CASTSTGTISYEQYF. The CDR3 nucleotides are TGTGCCAGCACCTCCACAGGGACCATTTCCTACGAGCAGTACTTC.

This chain joins TRBV7-9 and TRBJ2-3, with TRBD2 identical over 10 bases. The length of the CDR3 is 18 residues. V trimming: 5 bases; J trimming: 1 base; junction bases outside the gene matches: 12. The V gene's germline CDR1 is SEHNR and CDR2 FQNEAQ (reference sequence). CDR3 coding DNA: TGTGCCAGCAGCCCCTCCGTTAGCGGGGGGCTTCGCACAGATACGCAGTATTTT. Encoded protein: CASSPSVSGGLRTDTQYF.

This clone was counted a few times. J is TRBJ1-6 and V is TRBV4-1; TRBD1 matches at 8 bases. The ends lost 1 base at V and 9 bases at J; junction bases unmatched: 5. This CDR3 comprises 15 residues. From germline, CDR1 is MGHRA and CDR2 YSYEKL. CDR3 DNA: TGCGCCAGCAGCCAAGGGGGACAGGTGGGTTCACCCCTCCACTTT. Encoded protein: CASSQGGQVGSPLHF.

The chain employs TRBV27 and TRBJ1-5; TRBD1 agrees at 11 bases. Germline values: CDR1 MNHEY, CDR2 SMNVEV (reference sequence). The V gene end was trimmed by 2 bases and the J gene end by 6 bases; junction bases not matched to a gene: 6. The CDR3 covers 16 residues. The CDR3 reads CASSLKRTGGTQPQHF. The CDR3, as DNA: TGTGCCAGCAGTTTAAAAAGGACAGGGGGCACTCAGCCCCAGCATTTT.

The chain combines TRBV15 with TRBJ2-7, with 8 bases lining up with TRBD1. Germline V gives CDR1 LNHNV, CDR2 YYDKDF (reference sequence). J lost 3 bases, V lost 7 bases, and 11 bases had no gene match. This CDR3 has 15 residues. The DNA for the CDR3 is TGTGCCACCAAAACCGGGACAGGAGGGTTCTACGAGCAGTACTTC. This codes for CATKTGTGGFYEQYF. Full variable domain (missing parts from reference TRBV15 and TRBJ2-7): DAMVIQNPRYQVTQFGKPVTLSCSQTLNHNVMYWYQQKSSQAPKLLFHYYDKDFNNEADTPDNFQSRRPNTSFCFLDIRSPGLGDTAMYLCATKTGTGGFYEQYFGPGTRLTVT.

The rearrangement joins TRBV2 to TRBJ1-2, with D unresolved. Germline CDR1 is SNHLY and CDR2 is FYNNEI. The CDR3 loop spans 14 amino acids. V lost 0 bases, J lost 3 bases, and 8 bases lay in between. CDR3: CASSEAEGYYGYTF. CDR3 coding DNA: TGTGCCAGCAGTGAAGCAGAGGGATACTATGGCTACACCTTC.

As concerns this clone: Other DNA sequences in this sample translate to the same CDR3. The gene calls are TRBV3-1 (or the pseudogene TRBV3-2) and TRBJ1-3; no firm D call. V was trimmed by 2 bases and J by 3 bases, leaving 5 bases between them. This CDR3 has 13 residues. From germline, CDR1 is LGHDT and CDR2 YNNKEL (reference sequence). DNA for the CDR3: TGTGCCAGCAGCCAACGGAGTGGAAACACCATATATTTT. Amino acid sequence: CASSQRSGNTIYF.

The DNA of the CDR3 is TGTGCCAGTAGTATAGCCGGACAGGGCCAGCAGTTCTTC. This sequence encodes CASSIAGQGQQFF. The chain carries TRBV19 and TRBJ2-1; TRBD1 aligns across 8 bases. The CDR3 has 13 amino acids. The V gene's germline CDR1 is LNHDA and CDR2 SQIVND (reference sequence). Losses at the gene ends were 1 base for V and 11 bases for J; bases not matched to a gene: 4.

This CDR3 is CASSYSTGTIGDTQYF. Here the CDR3 DNA reads TGTGCCAGCAGTTACTCGACCGGGACAATAGGTGATACGCAGTATTTT. The gene calls are TRBV6-5 and TRBJ2-3; possible D gene TRBD1, 6 bases. From germline, CDR1 is MNHEY and CDR2 SVGAGI. The CDR3 is made up of 16 amino acids. With 0 bases removed from V and 6 bases from J, the gap between germline ends came to 16 bases.